This T cell receptor (beta chain) was recovered during a study of a mutant IDH1 vaccine in newly diagnosed glioma. At the level of the study: Before enrollment, patients got radiotherapy alone, temozolomide alone, or mostly the combination. General study points: Most patients, 93.3%, showed vaccine-induced immune responses.

Indicated time point: baseline, week 1 (first vaccination visit). Treatment of the sample: pre-vaccination baseline after standard-of-care therapy. Each donor presented with a new WHO grade 3 or 4 astrocytoma that tested IDH1-mutant and showed ATRX loss. The assay was immunoSEQ multiplex PCR, and TCRdb's table has in-frame clones only and misses some. Of around 33,000 clones listed, less than 90% are singletons. Regarding this clone: Its matching antigen is unknown.

V was clipped by 3 bases and J by 4 bases, with 14 bases between them. There are 15 residues in the CDR3. Germline lookup yields CDR1 SGHTS and CDR2 YDEGEE. This chain uses TRBV5-8 with TRBJ1-5; perhaps TRBD1 as D (5 bases). Sequenced here: PBMCs, sampled from a glioma patient treated with radiotherapy, temozolomide or both. The source of this sequence is a woman in her forties with glioma. The CDR3 here is CASSSFGGSNQPQHF. CDR3 coding DNA: TGTGCCAGCAGCTCGTTCGGGGGTAGTAATCAGCCCCAGCATTTT.